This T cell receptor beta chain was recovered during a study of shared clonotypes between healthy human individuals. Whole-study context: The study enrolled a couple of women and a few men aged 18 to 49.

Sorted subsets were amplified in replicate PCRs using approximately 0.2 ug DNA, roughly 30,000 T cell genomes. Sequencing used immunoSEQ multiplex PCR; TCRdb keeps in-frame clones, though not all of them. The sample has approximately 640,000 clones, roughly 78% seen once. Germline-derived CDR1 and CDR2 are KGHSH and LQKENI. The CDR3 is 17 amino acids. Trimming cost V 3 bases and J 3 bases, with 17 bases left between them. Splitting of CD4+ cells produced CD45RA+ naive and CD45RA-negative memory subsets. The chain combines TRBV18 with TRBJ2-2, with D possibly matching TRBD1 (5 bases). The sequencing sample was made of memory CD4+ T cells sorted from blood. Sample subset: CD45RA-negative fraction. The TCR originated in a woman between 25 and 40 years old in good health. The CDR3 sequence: CASSPFRATPYTGELFF. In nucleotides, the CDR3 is TGTGCCAGCTCACCGTTCAGGGCCACCCCTTACACCGGGGAGCTGTTTTTT.